The 10 T cell receptor beta chains in this list originate from one sample, sequenced in a study of beta chain features in type 1 diabetes. As every portion of the isolated RNA was reverse transcribed, the sequencing read expressed TCRB transcripts. Some clones are missing from TCRdb's copy, which holds only in-frame ones; the method was immunoSEQ multiplex PCR. This sample has 450,000 to 550,000 clones, with over 25% found just once. Sequenced sample: naive CD4+ T cells from blood. The receptors were sampled from a man aged 18-30 years in good health.

There are a few counts of this clone. The gene calls are TRBV30 and TRBJ2-3, with a possible D match to TRBD2 (5 bases). The CDR3 spans 14 residues. Per the germline V gene, CDR1 is GTSNPN and CDR2 is SVGIG (reference sequence). V was cut by 3 bases and J by 5 bases, with 15 bases left in between. The DNA for the CDR3 is TGTGCCTGGAGGGCGGACTCCCTGAGAGATACGCAGTATTTT. It is translated as CAWRADSLRDTQYF.

V gene TRBV30 combines with J gene TRBJ2-5; D call uncertain. Germline-derived CDR1 and CDR2 are GTSNPN and SVGIG (reference sequence). V was pared by 2 bases and J by 1 base, with 8 bases between. This CDR3 is 13 amino acids long. CDR3 region: CAWSQIIQETQYF. The CDR3 DNA sequence: TGTGCCTGGAGTCAGATTATCCAAGAGACCCAGTACTTC.

This chain connects TRBV7-3 to TRBJ2-2; D perhaps matches TRBD1 (6 bases). Trimming took 5 bases from V and 5 from J, leaving 6 bases between them. The CDR3 is made up of 12 amino acids. Germline V gene data show CDR1 as SGHTA and CDR2 as FQGTGA. The CDR3 region has the DNA TGTGCCAGCAGCCAGGGGACCGGGGAGCTGTTTTTT. Translating it yields CASSQGTGELFF.

V and J are TRBV29-1 and TRBJ2-3, with D uncertain. The ends were cut back, 5 bases at V and 5 bases at J, with 5 bases in the middle. Germline V gene sequence: CDR1 SQVTM, CDR2 ANQGSEA. This CDR3 spans 10 amino acids. The CDR3 is CSVRRDTQYF. CDR3 DNA sequence: TGCAGCGTTCGTAGAGATACGCAGTATTTT.

The sample holds a few counts of this clone. The J gene is TRBJ2-7, the V gene TRBV7-2, with 7 bases that match TRBD1. Per germline, CDR1 SGHTA and CDR2 FQGNSA. V gave up 2 bases and J gave up 5 bases; unmatched junction bases: 6. The CDR3 has 14 amino acids. In DNA form, the CDR3 reads TGTGCCAGCAGCTTAAGACAGGGTTCCCACGAGCAGTACTTC. Encoded protein: CASSLRQGSHEQYF.

The chain links TRBV28 to TRBJ1-5, with 8 bases aligning to TRBD1. There are 16 residues in the CDR3. Looked up from germline, CDR1 is MDHEN and CDR2 is SYDVKM. V was clipped by 6 bases and J by 0 bases; unmatched bases: 7. DNA of the CDR3: TGTGCCAGCAGCCGAGGACAGGGCGGTAGCAATCAGCCCCAGCATTTT. Amino acid sequence: CASSRGQGGSNQPQHF.

Note on this clone: Distinct nucleotide sequences in the sample also encode this CDR3. V is TRBV29-1 and J is TRBJ2-5; TRBD1 is a possible D gene (6 bases). V lost 3 bases, J lost 5 bases, and 10 bases lay in between. Per germline, CDR1 SQVTM and CDR2 ANQGSEA. CDR3 length: 12 residues. CDR3 coding DNA: TGCAGCGTTGACTCAGGGGTCGAGACCCAGTACTTC. The encoded protein is CSVDSGVETQYF.

This clone was counted between two and nine times. This chain connects TRBV28 to TRBJ1-2, with D possibly being TRBD1 (6 bases). Germline CDR1 reads MDHEN; CDR2 reads SYDVKM. The CDR3 covers 13 residues. V was clipped by 7 bases and J by 7 bases, with 16 bases between them. The CDR3 DNA reads TGTGCCAGCACCGACGAAGGGGGATCTGGCTACACCTTC. It codes for CASTDEGGSGYTF.

The sample holds a few counts of this clone. The chain couples TRBV14 to TRBJ2-3; 9 bases map to TRBD2. The ends lost 6 bases at V and 4 bases at J; junction bases unmatched: 5. This CDR3 region has 14 residues. Germline V gives CDR1 SGHDN, CDR2 FVKESK. The CDR3 protein is CASRKAGGPDTQYF. CDR3 DNA sequence: TGTGCCAGCAGGAAAGCGGGAGGTCCAGATACGCAGTATTTT.

The V and J genes are TRBV14 and TRBJ2-5, with 8 bases aligning to TRBD2. J lost 5 bases, V lost 4 bases, and 6 bases had no gene match. Germline V CDR1 and CDR2: SGHDN, FVKESK. The CDR3 spans 14 residues. CDR3 coding DNA: TGTGCCAGCAGCCGCACCGGGAGGGCGGAGACCCAGTACTTC. It is translated as CASSRTGRAETQYF. Full variable domain (rest looked up from reference TRBV14 and TRBJ2-5): EAGVTQFPSHSVIEKGQTVTLRCDPISGHDNLYWYRRVMGKEIKFLLHFVKESKQDESGMPNNRFLAERTGGTYSTLKVQPAELEDSGVYFCASSRTGRAETQYFGPGTRLLVL.